A selection of T cell receptor beta chains follows, all from one sample in a study of shared clonotypes between healthy human individuals. The repertoire was sequenced with immunoSEQ multiplex PCR; TCRdb's copy has only in-frame clones and lacks some. The data contain about 680,000 clones, about 80% of them singletons. The material sequenced was memory CD4+ T cells sorted from blood. Every receptor here comes from a woman younger than 45 in good health. Each CDR3 is given without its conserved first and last residue. The order of the fields is V gene, CDR3 protein.

TRBV6-4	ASSTGQGTAGELF
TRBV5-6	ASSLISEADTQY
TRBV28	ASSSGESRGFQPQH
TRBV18	ASSASTEAF
TRBV6-5	ASSYDTRGEKLF
TRBV7-9	ASSLQAGERNEQF
TRBV18	ASSRRTGKTDEQY
TRBV7-8	ASSLTTRQY
TRBV28	ASSSGGGQNIQY
TRBV9	ASSVPGGTGELF
TRBV6-1	ASSEQTGLQPQH
TRBV10-3	AAQAAGNHEQY
TRBV7-8	ASSLAPAGASGELF
TRBV19	ASSMNFGETQY
TRBV20-1	SAVQLDTQY
TRBV19	ASSTSRLAENTDTQY
TRBV6-6	ASSPQSLYSNQPQH
TRBV19	ASSIDRAGGSYEQY
TRBV21-1	ASSKSGFGTSANIQY
TRBV4-1	ASSQGGLAGDLNPLYEQY
TRBV28	ASSSETGGKGNTIY
TRBV10-3	AIRGPNQPQH
TRBV29-1	SVPSGTGMNTEAF
TRBV5-1	ASKGQIDTGELF
TRBV19	ANDISGPQCYPQH
TRBV4-1	ASSLTSDRGGDEQY
TRBV19	ASSRGTGYPLEQY
TRBV5-1	ASSLGLAGRRVDTQY
TRBV5-4	ASSLEARNYGYT
TRBV5-8	ASSFTGTSDTDTQY
TRBV27	ASSLMGHQNTEAF
TRBV19	ASSIGTGQAYEQY
TRBV10-1	ASSGSSTYEQY
TRBV6-6	ASSLNWVDYGYT
TRBV30	AGDRANTEAF
TRBV7-9	ASSPAGRLAGSYEQY
TRBV5-1	ASSFMVNTEAF
TRBV20-1	SALFQPQH
TRBV10-3	AIKLSGGSSYEQY
TRBV12-1	ASSGHGASTSDHSNQPQH
TRBV6-6	ASSDDRPGTRELF
TRBV2	ASSELVVEQY
TRBV29-1	SVKTGANYGYT
TRBV29-1	SVGGLAETQY
TRBV5-4	ASSLVWGNGANVLT
TRBV10-1	ASSESRGAIIQY
TRBV10-2	ASRDGGPSNQPQH
TRBV7-9	ASRLGLAGVTGELF
TRBV2	AHTPGRVGGYT
TRBV15	ATSRGVPEEPQH
TRBV16	ASSPPARLSAF
TRBV2	ASSGLRGNQPQH
TRBV19	ASSTRTGTPQETQY
TRBV27	ASRSQGSAYEQY
TRBV25-1	ASSPRPARGSYNEQF